Presented here are 14 T cell receptor beta chains from one specimen sequenced in a study of CD8 T cells in Susac syndrome. Random hexamers primed reverse transcription of about 0.45 to 1 ug RNA. MiXCR, run by TCRdb on the immunoSEQ multiplex PCR reads, gives a single entry per CDR3 protein. The sample yields 150,000 to 200,000 distinct CDR3 sequences, roughly 92% seen once. What was sequenced was CD4+ T cells from PBMCs. The receptors derive from a human donor with multiple sclerosis.

The chain combines TRBV28 with TRBJ1-4, with 9 nucleotides matching TRBD1. This CDR3 comprises 14 residues. The V segment lost 5 bases and the J segment 4 bases; nucleotides outside the gene matches: 2. Per germline, CDR1 MDHEN and CDR2 SYDVKM. As DNA, the CDR3 is TGTGCCAGCAGTCAGACAGGGGGTAATGAAAAACTGTTTTTT. It encodes CASSQTGGNEKLFF.

V and J are TRBV19 and TRBJ2-7, with TRBD2 identical over 8 bases. The CDR3 runs 14 residues. Germline loops: CDR1 LNHDA, CDR2 SQIVND (reference sequence). V lost 6 bases to trimming and J lost 3 bases; unmatched junction nucleotides: 7. The CDR3 DNA follows: TGTGCCAGTAGCAGAGATAGCGGGAACTACGAGCAGTACTTC. Residues: CASSRDSGNYEQYF.

The genes are TRBV28 and TRBJ1-6; D not resolved. The CDR3 extends over 11 amino acids. Germline loops: CDR1 MDHEN, CDR2 SYDVKM. V shed 3 bases and J shed 12 bases, with 6 bases lying between them. CDR3 sequence (DNA): TGTGCCAGCAGTTTTGACCGACCCCTCCACTTT. Its translation: CASSFDRPLHF.

The V gene is TRBV19, the J gene TRBJ2-1, with TRBD1 matching 10 bases. V dropped 9 bases and J dropped 7; count of bases not matched to a gene: 6. This CDR3 contains 13 residues. CDR1 is LNHDA and CDR2 is SQIVND in the germline V gene (reference sequence). As DNA, the CDR3 is TGTGCCAGCCAACCGGACAGGGGGAATGAGCAGTTCTTC. The encoded protein is CASQPDRGNEQFF.

V and J are TRBV5-6 and TRBJ1-4, with TRBD1 matching over 7 bases. The CDR3 runs 14 residues. CDR1 SGHDT and CDR2 YYEEEE come from the germline V gene. J was trimmed by 7 bases and V by 6 bases; bases with no gene match: 9. The CDR3 protein is CASIKTGRAEKLFF. In DNA, the CDR3 is TGTGCCAGCATTAAGACAGGGAGAGCTGAAAAACTGTTTTTT.

This chain connects TRBV24-1 to TRBJ2-5, with D maybe TRBD1 (6 bases). This CDR3 contains 13 residues. The V end was cut by 6 bases, the J end by 0 bases, with 7 bases between. The germline V gene encodes CDR1 KGHDR and CDR2 SFDVKD. CDR3 protein: CATSTGNQETQYF. The CDR3 coding sequence is TGTGCCACCAGTACAGGGAACCAAGAGACCCAGTACTTC.

The chain carries TRBV6-5 and TRBJ1-1; possibly TRBD1 for D (6 bases). There are 14 residues in the CDR3. Per the germline V gene, CDR1 is MNHEY and CDR2 is SVGAGI. V lost 6 bases and J lost 1, with 12 bases in between. CDR3 residues: CASSPRDKNTEAFF. CDR3 DNA: TGTGCCAGCAGCCCAAGGGACAAGAACACTGAAGCTTTCTTT.

V usage is TRBV19 and J usage is TRBJ1-1, with D possibly TRBD1 on 5 matching bases. V lost 4 bases and J 6 bases, leaving 15 bases between the germline ends. Per the germline V gene, CDR1 is LNHDA and CDR2 is SQIVND (reference sequence). This CDR3 is 14 amino acids long. The CDR3 DNA is TGTGCCAGTAGTACCCTAGGGGAGGTACCTGAAGCTTTCTTT. This translates into CASSTLGEVPEAFF.

The chain couples TRBV28 to TRBJ2-3; D may match TRBD1 or TRBD2 (6 bases each). The V and J ends lost 5 bases and 2 bases respectively, with 17 bases between them. CDR1 and CDR2 from the germline V gene are MDHEN and SYDVKM. The CDR3 spans 16 residues. The CDR3 DNA is TGTGCCAGCAGTGGGGGGATTAGGGGGACCACAGATACGCAGTATTTT. Residues: CASSGGIRGTTDTQYF. The variable domain in full, with the rest retrieved from reference TRBV28 and TRBJ2-3, is DVKVTQSSRYLVKRTGEKVFLECVQDMDHENMFWYRQDPGLGLRLIYFSYDVKMKEKGDIPEGYSVSREKKERFSLILESASTNQTSMYLCASSGGIRGTTDTQYFGPGTRLTVL.

The gene calls are TRBV28 and TRBJ2-6; no definite D call. This CDR3 contains 18 residues. V lost 3 bases and J lost 0, with 15 bases in between. Germline V gene sequence: CDR1 MDHEN, CDR2 SYDVKM. CDR3 nucleotide sequence: TGTGCCAGCAGTTTGCTACGGAGTTTGAGCTCTGGGGCCAACGTCCTGACTTTC. This translates into CASSLLRSLSSGANVLTF.

The chain employs TRBV28 and TRBJ2-1; TRBD2 might be the D (5 bases). This CDR3 spans 14 amino acids. Germline values: CDR1 MDHEN, CDR2 SYDVKM. V shed 7 bases and J shed 0 bases, with 10 bases lying between them. The CDR3, as DNA: TGTGCCAGCAAGACGGGGAGCTCCTACAATGAGCAGTTCTTC. It codes for CASKTGSSYNEQFF.

V usage is TRBV20-1 and J usage is TRBJ2-2; 14 bases fit TRBD2. Germline V gene sequence: CDR1 DFQATT, CDR2 SNEGSKA (reference sequence). The length of the CDR3 is 19 residues. V lost 5 bases to trimming and J lost 1 base; unmatched junction nucleotides: 12. This CDR3 is CSALNAGTSGSRNTGELFF. The CDR3 nucleotides are TGCAGTGCTTTAAACGCCGGGACTAGCGGGAGTAGGAACACCGGGGAGCTGTTTTTT.

The genes are TRBV7-9 and TRBJ2-7; possible D gene TRBD2, 6 bases. V lost 3 bases and J lost 6, with 15 bases in between. CDR3 size: 14 residues. Germline assignment: CDR1 SEHNR and CDR2 FQNEAQ (reference sequence). The CDR3 region is CASSLALGGSEQYF. CDR3 coding DNA: TGTGCCAGCAGCTTGGCGTTAGGAGGGAGCGAGCAGTACTTC.

This chain connects TRBV2 to TRBJ1-2; 7 positions match TRBD1. The trim removed 6 bases at V and 8 bases at J, leaving 9 bases unmatched. The CDR3 is made up of 13 amino acids. Germline CDR1 and CDR2: SNHLY and FYNNEI. The DNA for the CDR3 is TGTGCCAGCAGCGCCCCCCAGGGGGACGGCTACACCTTC. Amino acids: CASSAPQGDGYTF.